This TCR beta chain derives from a study of cytomegalovirus exposure and HLA in healthy donors. Study-wide results and limits: As was reported, the HLA-A and HLA-B alleles of most subjects were accurately predicted from TCR beta sequences. Using a false discovery rate of 0.05, a later analysis showed that 16,000 or so TCR beta sequences were associated with HLA alleles.

Trimming at V came to 8 bases and at J to 2 bases, leaving 11 bases not matched to a gene. The germline V gene encodes CDR1 MNHNY and CDR2 SVGAGI (reference sequence). The CDR3 loop spans 15 amino acids. Regarding this clone: What it recognizes is unknown.

This PCR relied on a set of 60 Vbeta primers and 13 Jbeta primers. Clones were read by immunoSEQ multiplex PCR, and TCRdb kept only the in-frame ones, dropping some. The profile shows approximately 59,000 clones, approximately 78% of them singletons. The TCR originated in a girl aged 5-17 years in good health and CMV-seropositive. The specimen was PBMCs. J is TRBJ2-7 and V is TRBV6-6; TRBD1 aligns across 8 bases. In DNA form, the CDR3 reads TGTGCCAGCGGCTACCCGGGACAGGACCCCTACGAGCAGTACTTC. Amino acids: CASGYPGQDPYEQYF.